These T cell receptor beta chains were read from a single sample in a study of blood T cell repertoires in COVID-19. Method: immunoSEQ multiplex PCR; TCRdb's copy keeps in-frame clones and lacks some. In the table there are roughly 300,000 clones, approximately 86% of which are singletons. Specimen: PBMCs or T cells enriched from blood (not recorded which). The receptors come from a woman in her thirties or forties with acute COVID-19. CDR3s include the opening cysteine and the closing phenylalanine or tryptophan. The order of the fields is V gene, D gene, clone size, J gene, CDR3 DNA, CDR3 protein. D genes are given only for firm matches. The listing skips clone size in some rows; elsewhere it reads once, few, many or a size class.

TRBV7-8	TRBD1	few	TRBJ2-7	TGTGCCAGCAGCTTCGACAGGGGGAACTACGAGCAGTACTTC	CASSFDRGNYEQYF
TRBV28	-	-	TRBJ2-7	TGTGCCAGCAGTAACTCGGACTATCCAGTCTACGAGCAGTACTTC	CASSNSDYPVYEQYF
TRBV19	TRBD2	-	TRBJ2-7	TGTGCCAGTAGTACTCCCGGGACTAGCGGCTCCTACGAGCAGTACTTC	CASSTPGTSGSYEQYF
TRBV4-2	-	-	TRBJ1-5	TGTGCCAGCAGCCAAGATGGGGGGTGGCAGCCCCAGCATTTT	CASSQDGGWQPQHF
TRBV19	TRBD1	-	TRBJ1-6	TGTGCCAGTAGTACAGGGGGGTACTCACCCCTCCACTTT	CASSTGGYSPLHF
TRBV10-3	-	once	TRBJ1-3	TGTGCCATCAGTGAGACCCGGTCGGCTGGAAACACCATATATTTT	CAISETRSAGNTIYF
TRBV7-2	-	once	TRBJ1-5	TGTGCCAGCAGCTTATCTCGGGGGCAGCCCCAGCATTTT	CASSLSRGQPQHF
TRBV10-1	-	-	TRBJ2-7	TGCGCCAGCCCCCGGGGATTCCCTAACGAGCAGTACTTC	CASPRGFPNEQYF
TRBV11-2	-	-	TRBJ2-7	TGTGCCAGCAGCGTCCCGGGACAATCCTACGAGCAGTACTTC	CASSVPGQSYEQYF
TRBV19	-	-	TRBJ2-6	TGTGCCAGTAGTAGCGGGGCCGCTGGGGCCAACGTCCTGACTTTC	CASSSGAAGANVLTF
TRBV27	-	once	TRBJ2-7	TGTGCCAGCAGTTTAGGAGAGCGGCTTCACGAGCAGTACTTC	CASSLGERLHEQYF
TRBV6-5	TRBD1	-	TRBJ2-7	TGTGCCACCCTCGGGACAGGGGGGGCCTACGAGCAGTACTTC	CATLGTGGAYEQYF
TRBV3-1/TRBV3-2	-	-	TRBJ2-5	TGTGCCAGCAGCCAAGGTCTAGAGACCCAGTACTTC	CASSQGLETQYF
TRBV3-1/TRBV3-2	TRBD2	-	TRBJ2-1	TGTGCCAGCAGCCAAGTCTCTCGGGAGCGGGGGGGCCTTCTTGAGCAGTTCTTC	CASSQVSRERGGLLEQFF
TRBV21-1	-	-	TRBJ2-3	TGTGCCAGCAGCAAAGAGGCCAGGGGGTGCACAGATACGCAGTATTTT	CASSKEARGCTDTQYF
TRBV27	TRBD1	few	TRBJ1-2	TGTGCCAGCAGTCCCAACAGGGGGGAAGGGGGCTACACCTTC	CASSPNRGEGGYTF
TRBV18	TRBD2	-	TRBJ2-7	TGTGCCAGCTCACCCGGGGGAGGGATTTACGAGCAGTACTTC	CASSPGGGIYEQYF
TRBV2	-	few	TRBJ1-5	TGTGCCAGCAGTGAGGCCTTGACAGGCGTTAATCAGCCCCAGCATTTT	CASSEALTGVNQPQHF